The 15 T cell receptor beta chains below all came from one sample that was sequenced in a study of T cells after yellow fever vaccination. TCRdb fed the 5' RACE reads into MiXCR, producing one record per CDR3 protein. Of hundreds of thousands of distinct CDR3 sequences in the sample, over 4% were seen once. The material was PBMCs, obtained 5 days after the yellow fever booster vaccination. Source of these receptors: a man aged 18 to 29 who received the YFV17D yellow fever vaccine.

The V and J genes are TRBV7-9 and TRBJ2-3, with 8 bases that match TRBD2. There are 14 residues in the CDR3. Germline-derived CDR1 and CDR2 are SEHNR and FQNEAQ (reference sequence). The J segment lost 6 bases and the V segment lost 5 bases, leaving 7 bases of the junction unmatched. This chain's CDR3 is CASSPGLAVDTQYF. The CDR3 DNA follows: TGTGCCAGCAGCCCTGGACTAGCCGTTGATACGCAGTATTTT.

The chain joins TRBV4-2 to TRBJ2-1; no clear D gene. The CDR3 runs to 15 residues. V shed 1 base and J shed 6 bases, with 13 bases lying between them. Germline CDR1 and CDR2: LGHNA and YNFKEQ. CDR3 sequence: CASSQGSNYLNEQFF. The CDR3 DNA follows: TGTGCCAGCAGCCAAGGGTCGAACTACCTCAATGAGCAGTTCTTC.

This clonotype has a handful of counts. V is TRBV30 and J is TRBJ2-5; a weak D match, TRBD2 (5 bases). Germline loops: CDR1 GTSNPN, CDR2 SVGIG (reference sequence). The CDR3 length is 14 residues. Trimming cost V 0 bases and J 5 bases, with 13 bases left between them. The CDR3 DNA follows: TGTGCCTGGAGTGTCCGGGGTGGGTTGGAGACCCAGTACTTC. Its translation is CAWSVRGGLETQYF.

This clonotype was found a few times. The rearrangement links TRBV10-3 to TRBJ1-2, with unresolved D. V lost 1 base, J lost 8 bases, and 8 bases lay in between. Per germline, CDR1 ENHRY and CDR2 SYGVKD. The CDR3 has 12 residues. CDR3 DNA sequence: TGTGCCATCAGTGAGTTTAAGGGAGGCTACACCTTC. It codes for CAISEFKGGYTF.

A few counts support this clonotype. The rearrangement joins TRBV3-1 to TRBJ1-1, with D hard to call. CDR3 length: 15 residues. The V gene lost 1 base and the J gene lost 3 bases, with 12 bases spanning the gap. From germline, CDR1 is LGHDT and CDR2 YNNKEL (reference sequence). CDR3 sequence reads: CASSQVDTRDTEAFF. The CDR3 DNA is TGTGCCAGCAGCCAAGTTGACACGAGGGACACTGAAGCTTTCTTT.

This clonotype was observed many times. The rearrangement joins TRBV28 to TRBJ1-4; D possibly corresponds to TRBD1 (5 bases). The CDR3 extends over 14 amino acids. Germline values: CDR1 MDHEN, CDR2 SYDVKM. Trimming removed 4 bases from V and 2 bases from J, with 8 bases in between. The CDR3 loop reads CASSSGPTNEKLFF. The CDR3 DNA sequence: TGTGCCAGCAGTTCGGGGCCCACTAATGAAAAACTGTTTTTT.

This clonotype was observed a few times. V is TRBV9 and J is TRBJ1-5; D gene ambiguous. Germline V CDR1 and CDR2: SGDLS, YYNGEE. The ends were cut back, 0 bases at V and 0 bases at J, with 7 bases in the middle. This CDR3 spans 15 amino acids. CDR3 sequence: CASSVDAGSNQPQHF. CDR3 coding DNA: TGTGCCAGCAGCGTAGACGCGGGTAGCAATCAGCCCCAGCATTTT.

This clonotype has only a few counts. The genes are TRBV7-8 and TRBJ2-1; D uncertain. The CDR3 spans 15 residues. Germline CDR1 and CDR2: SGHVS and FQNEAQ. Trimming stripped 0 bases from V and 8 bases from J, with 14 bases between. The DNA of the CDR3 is TGTGCCAGCAGCTTAGCTACGTTAGCCACGGATGAGCAGTTCTTC. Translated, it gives CASSLATLATDEQFF. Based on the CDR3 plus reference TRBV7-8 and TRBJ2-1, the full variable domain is GAGVSQSPRYKVAKRGQDVALRCDPISGHVSLFWYQQALGQGPEFLTYFQNEAQLDKSGLPSDRFFAERPEGSVSTLKIQRTQQEDSAVYLCASSLATLATDEQFFGPGTRLTVL.

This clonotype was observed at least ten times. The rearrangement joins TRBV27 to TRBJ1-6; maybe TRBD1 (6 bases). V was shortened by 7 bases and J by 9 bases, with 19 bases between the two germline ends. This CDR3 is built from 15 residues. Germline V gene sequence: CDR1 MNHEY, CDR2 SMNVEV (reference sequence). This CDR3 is CASTGGRSEGSPLHF. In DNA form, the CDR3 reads TGTGCCAGCACCGGGGGGCGTTCGGAAGGTTCACCCCTCCACTTT.

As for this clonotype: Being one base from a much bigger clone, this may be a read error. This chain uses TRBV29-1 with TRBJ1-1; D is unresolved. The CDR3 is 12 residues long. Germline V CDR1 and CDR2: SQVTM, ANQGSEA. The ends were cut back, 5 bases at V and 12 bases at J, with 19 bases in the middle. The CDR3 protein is CSVCSQTPEPFF. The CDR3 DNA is TGCAGCGTTTGTTCCCAAACCCCCGAACCTTTCTTT.

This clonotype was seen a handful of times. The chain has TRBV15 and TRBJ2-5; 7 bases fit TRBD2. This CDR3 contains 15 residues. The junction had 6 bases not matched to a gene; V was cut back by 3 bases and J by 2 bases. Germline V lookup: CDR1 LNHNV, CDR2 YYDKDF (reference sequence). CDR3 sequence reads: CATSRRGSNQETQYF. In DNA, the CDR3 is TGTGCCACCAGCAGGCGGGGGTCTAATCAAGAGACCCAGTACTTC. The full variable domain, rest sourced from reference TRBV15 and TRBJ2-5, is DAMVIQNPRYQVTQFGKPVTLSCSQTLNHNVMYWYQQKSSQAPKLLFHYYDKDFNNEADTPDNFQSRRPNTSFCFLDIRSPGLGDTAMYLCATSRRGSNQETQYFGPGTRLLVL.

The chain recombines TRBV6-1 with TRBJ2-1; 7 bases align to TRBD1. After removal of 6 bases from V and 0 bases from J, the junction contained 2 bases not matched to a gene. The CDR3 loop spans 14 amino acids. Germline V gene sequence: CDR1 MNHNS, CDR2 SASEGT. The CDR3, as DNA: TGTGCCAGCAGAGGACAGGTCTCCTACAATGAGCAGTTCTTC. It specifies CASRGQVSYNEQFF.

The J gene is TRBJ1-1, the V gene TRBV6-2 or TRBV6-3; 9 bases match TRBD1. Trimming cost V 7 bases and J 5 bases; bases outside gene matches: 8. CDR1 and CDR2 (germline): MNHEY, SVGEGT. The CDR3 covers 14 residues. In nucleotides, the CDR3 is TGTGCCAGCAACAACAGGGGGCCCTTGACTGAAGCTTTCTTT. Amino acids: CASNNRGPLTEAFF.

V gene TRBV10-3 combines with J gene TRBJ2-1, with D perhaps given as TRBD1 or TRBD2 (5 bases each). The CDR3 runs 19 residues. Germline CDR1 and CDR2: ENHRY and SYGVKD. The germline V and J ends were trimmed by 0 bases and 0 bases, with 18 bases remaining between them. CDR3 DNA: TGTGCCATCAGTGAGTCGAGAACTAGGACACGTGTCTCCTACAATGAGCAGTTCTTC. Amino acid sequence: CAISESRTRTRVSYNEQFF.

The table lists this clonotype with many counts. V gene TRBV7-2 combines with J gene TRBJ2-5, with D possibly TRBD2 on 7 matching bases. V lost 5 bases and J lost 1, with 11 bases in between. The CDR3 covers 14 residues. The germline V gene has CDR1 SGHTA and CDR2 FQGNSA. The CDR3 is CASSGGGSQETQYF. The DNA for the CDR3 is TGTGCCAGCAGCGGGGGGGGCAGCCAAGAGACCCAGTACTTC.